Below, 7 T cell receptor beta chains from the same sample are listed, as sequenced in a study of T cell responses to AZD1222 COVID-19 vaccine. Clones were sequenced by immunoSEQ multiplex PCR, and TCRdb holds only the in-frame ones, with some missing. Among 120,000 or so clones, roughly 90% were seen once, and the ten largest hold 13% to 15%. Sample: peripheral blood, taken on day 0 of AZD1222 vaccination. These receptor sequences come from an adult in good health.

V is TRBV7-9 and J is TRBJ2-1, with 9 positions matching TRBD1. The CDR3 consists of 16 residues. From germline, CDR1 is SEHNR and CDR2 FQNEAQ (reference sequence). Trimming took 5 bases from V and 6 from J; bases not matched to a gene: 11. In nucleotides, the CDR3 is TGTGCCAGCAGCCCGGCCGGGACAGGGCAGATCAATGAGCAGTTCTTC. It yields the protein CASSPAGTGQINEQFF.

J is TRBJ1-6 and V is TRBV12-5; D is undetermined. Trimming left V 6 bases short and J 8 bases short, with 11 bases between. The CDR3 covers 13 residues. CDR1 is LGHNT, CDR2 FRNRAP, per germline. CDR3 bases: TGTGCTAGTGGACGTAGGGTTTATTCACCCCTCCACTTT. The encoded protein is CASGRRVYSPLHF.

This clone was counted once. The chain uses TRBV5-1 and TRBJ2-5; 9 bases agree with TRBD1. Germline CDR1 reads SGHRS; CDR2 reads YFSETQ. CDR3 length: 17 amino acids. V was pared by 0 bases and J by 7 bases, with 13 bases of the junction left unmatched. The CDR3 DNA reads TGCGCCAGCAGCTTGGGGCCCTCCGGACAGGGGCTGAGGACCCAGTACTTC. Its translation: CASSLGPSGQGLRTQYF. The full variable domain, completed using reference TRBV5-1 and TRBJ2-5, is KAGVTQTPRYLIKTRGQQVTLSCSPISGHRSVSWYQQTPGQGLQFLFEYFSETQRNKGNFPGRFSGRQFSNSRSEMNVSTLELGDSALYLCASSLGPSGQGLRTQYFGPGTRLLVL.

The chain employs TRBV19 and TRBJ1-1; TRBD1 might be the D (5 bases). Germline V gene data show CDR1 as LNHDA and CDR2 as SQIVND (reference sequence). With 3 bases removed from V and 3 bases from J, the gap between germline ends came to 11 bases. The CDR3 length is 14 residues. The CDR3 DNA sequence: TGTGCCAGTAGTATGAGGGGTCGGGACACTGAAGCTTTCTTT. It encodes CASSMRGRDTEAFF.

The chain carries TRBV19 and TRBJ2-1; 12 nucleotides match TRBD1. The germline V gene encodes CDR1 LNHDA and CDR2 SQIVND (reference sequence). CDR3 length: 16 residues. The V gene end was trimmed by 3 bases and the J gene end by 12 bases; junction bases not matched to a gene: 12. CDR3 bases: TGTGCCAGTAGTATCAGGGCGGGACAGGGGGCGCCTGGGCAGTTCTTC. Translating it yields CASSIRAGQGAPGQFF.

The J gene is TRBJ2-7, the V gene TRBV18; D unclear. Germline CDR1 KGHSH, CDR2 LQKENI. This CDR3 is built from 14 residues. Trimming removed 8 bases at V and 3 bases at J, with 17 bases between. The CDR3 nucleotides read TGTGCCAGCCTATCCACCGAATCGGGCTACGAGCAGTACTTC. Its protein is CASLSTESGYEQYF.

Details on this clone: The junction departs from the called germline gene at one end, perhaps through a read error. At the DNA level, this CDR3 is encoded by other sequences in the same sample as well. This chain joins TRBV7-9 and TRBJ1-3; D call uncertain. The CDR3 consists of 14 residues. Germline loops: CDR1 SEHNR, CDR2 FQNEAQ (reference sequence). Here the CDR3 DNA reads TGTGCCAGCAGCCTAGCGGGGTCCGGAAACACCATATATTTT. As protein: CASSLAGSGNTIYF. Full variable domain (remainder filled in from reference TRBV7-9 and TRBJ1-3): DTGVSQNPRHKITKRGQNVTFRCDPISEHNRLYWYRQTLGQGPEFLTYFQNEAQLEKSRLLSDRFSAERPKGSFSTLEIQRTEQGDSAMYLCASSLAGSGNTIYFGEGSWLTVV.